Below, 22 T cell receptor beta chains from the same sample are listed, as sequenced in a study of blood T cell repertoires in COVID-19. TCRdb keeps only in-frame clones here, not all; method: immunoSEQ multiplex PCR. The top ten clones hold about 2.7% of a sample with some 200,000 clones, around 87% of them seen once. Material for sequencing was peripheral blood. The receptor source for this set is a man between 35 and 55 years old with active or convalescent COVID-19.

The chain is built from TRBV6-6 and TRBJ1-6; TRBD1 agrees at 11 bases. Germline V lookup: CDR1 MNHNY, CDR2 SVGAGI (reference sequence). J lost 7 bases, V lost 7 bases, and 9 bases had no gene match. This CDR3 is built from 16 residues. CDR3 sequence (DNA): TGTGCCAGCACTCCGACCGGGACAGGGGGAAATTCACCCCTCCACTTT. Its protein is CASTPTGTGGNSPLHF.

The genes are TRBV10-3 and TRBJ2-3, with 9 bases that match TRBD1. V shed 11 bases and J 5 bases; nucleotides not matched to a gene: 11. CDR3 size: 14 residues. Germline V gene data show CDR1 as ENHRY and CDR2 as SYGVKD. In DNA form, the CDR3 reads TGTGCCGCCAGGGACAGGGAGGTAATAGATACGCAGTATTTT. Protein product: CAARDREVIDTQYF.

The V and J genes are TRBV5-1 and TRBJ2-7; 10 bases fit TRBD1. With 7 bases clipped from V and 5 bases from J, the junction kept 9 bases outside the gene matches. The CDR3 is 14 amino acids. CDR1 SGHRS and CDR2 YFSETQ come from the germline V gene. The CDR3 bases are TGCGCCAGCTCCCGGGACAGGGGTCTCGACGAGCAGTACTTC. This gives the protein CASSRDRGLDEQYF.

J is TRBJ2-1 and V is TRBV11-2; the match to TRBD2 covers 7 bases. Germline CDR1 is SGHAT and CDR2 is FQNNGV. With V trimmed by 0 bases and J by 2 bases, 1 base remained unmatched. The CDR3 spans 15 residues. The CDR3: CASSLDTSAYNEQFF. Written as DNA, the CDR3 is TGTGCCAGCAGCTTAGATACTAGCGCCTACAATGAGCAGTTCTTC.

V usage is TRBV25-1 and J usage is TRBJ1-6; possible D gene TRBD1, 5 bases. The CDR3 runs 17 residues. V lost 1 base and J 7 bases, leaving 17 bases between the germline ends. CDR1 and CDR2 (germline): MGHDK, SYGVNS. CDR3 loop: CASSELGFRQGNSPLHF. Here the CDR3 DNA reads TGTGCCAGCAGTGAATTAGGTTTTCGGCAGGGAAATTCACCCCTCCACTTT.

The chain combines TRBV27 with TRBJ1-3, with D possibly TRBD1 on 5 matching bases. With 3 bases removed from V and 0 bases from J, the gap between germline ends came to 9 bases. The CDR3 consists of 15 residues. Per germline, CDR1 MNHEY and CDR2 SMNVEV (reference sequence). As DNA, the CDR3 is TGTGCCAGCAGTTTGGGGCGGGACTCTGGAAACACCATATATTTT. The encoded protein is CASSLGRDSGNTIYF.

This clone was counted once. The genes are TRBV2 and TRBJ2-5; D is possibly TRBD1 (6 bases). V was trimmed by 2 bases and J by 3 bases, leaving 10 bases between them. This CDR3 comprises 14 residues. Germline V gene data show CDR1 as SNHLY and CDR2 as FYNNEI. The CDR3: CASSEWAGEETQYF. The CDR3 DNA reads as TGTGCCAGCAGTGAATGGGCAGGGGAAGAGACCCAGTACTTC.

This clone was detected once. This chain links TRBV9 with TRBJ2-3; 9 nucleotides agree with TRBD1. This CDR3 is built from 15 residues. Germline values: CDR1 SGDLS, CDR2 YYNGEE. V lost 2 bases and J lost 3; bases outside the gene matches: 4. CDR3 in DNA: TGTGCCAGCAGCGTGGGGGACAGGGTGACAGATACGCAGTATTTT. Amino acid sequence: CASSVGDRVTDTQYF.

The chain joins TRBV7-6 to TRBJ2-7, with 12 bases matching TRBD1. CDR1 and CDR2 from the germline V gene are SGHVS and FNYEAQ. With 3 bases clipped from V and 5 bases from J, the junction kept 5 bases outside the gene matches. The length of the CDR3 is 15 residues. This chain's CDR3 is CASSLGTGGSDEQYF. The CDR3 bases are TGTGCCAGCAGCTTGGGGACAGGGGGCTCGGACGAGCAGTACTTC. The full variable domain, completed using reference TRBV7-6 and TRBJ2-7, is GAGVSQSPRYKVTKRGQDVALRCDPISGHVSLYWYRQALGQGPEFLTYFNYEAQQDKSGLPNDRFSAERPEGSISTLTIQRTEQRDSAMYRCASSLGTGGSDEQYFGPGTRLTVT.

The genes are TRBV5-5 and TRBJ1-4; D is undetermined. The ends were cut back, 3 bases at V and 2 bases at J, with 11 bases in the middle. Germline CDR1 SGHKS, CDR2 YYEKEE (reference sequence). The CDR3 is made up of 15 amino acids. The CDR3 is CASSSEGGTNEKLFF. The CDR3 bases are TGTGCCAGCAGCTCCGAGGGAGGGACTAATGAAAAACTGTTTTTT.

The gene calls are TRBV11-2 and TRBJ2-3; 16 bases agree with TRBD2. Germline assignment: CDR1 SGHAT and CDR2 FQNNGV. The junction had 2 bases not matched to a gene; V was cut back by 0 bases and J by 5 bases. This CDR3 has 17 residues. The CDR3 region is CASSLEGLAGGVDTQYF. Here the CDR3 DNA reads TGTGCCAGCAGCTTAGAGGGACTAGCGGGGGGGGTAGATACGCAGTATTTT.

This chain uses TRBV4-2 with TRBJ2-3; 9 bases line up with TRBD1. The length of the CDR3 is 19 residues. From germline, CDR1 is LGHNA and CDR2 YNFKEQ. The ends lost 0 bases at V and 1 base at J; junction bases unmatched: 11. The chain's CDR3 is CASSQESYSGQGGTDTQYF. The CDR3 DNA is TGTGCCAGCAGCCAAGAGAGTTACTCGGGACAGGGTGGCACAGATACGCAGTATTTT.

This chain links TRBV6-5 with TRBJ1-2; the match to TRBD1 covers 9 bases. After removal of 5 bases from V and 0 bases from J, the junction contained 4 bases not matched to a gene. The CDR3 length is 15 residues. Germline assignment: CDR1 MNHEY and CDR2 SVGAGI. The CDR3 loop is CASSRGDRANYGYTF. DNA of the CDR3: TGTGCCAGCAGTAGAGGGGACAGGGCTAACTATGGCTACACCTTC.

This chain joins TRBV19 and TRBJ1-5; the match to TRBD1 covers 7 bases. Germline V gene data show CDR1 as LNHDA and CDR2 as SQIVND (reference sequence). This CDR3 comprises 15 residues. Trimming cost V 5 bases and J 2 bases; bases outside gene matches: 6. The CDR3, as DNA: TGTGCCAGTAGTTCGGCCCAGGGGGGCAATCAGCCCCAGCATTTT. This translates into CASSSAQGGNQPQHF.

This clone was picked up one time. The chain recombines TRBV4-1 with TRBJ1-4; TRBD1 aligns across 7 bases. From germline, CDR1 is MGHRA and CDR2 YSYEKL. This CDR3 spans 15 amino acids. V trimming: 4 bases; J trimming: 2 bases; junction bases outside the gene matches: 4. CDR3 coding DNA: TGCGCCAGCAGCCTCCCGGGACAGACTAATGAAAAACTGTTTTTT. Translation: CASSLPGQTNEKLFF.

V usage is TRBV19 and J usage is TRBJ2-2, with D hard to call. Per the germline V gene, CDR1 is LNHDA and CDR2 is SQIVND (reference sequence). Trimming cost V 3 bases and J 0 bases, with 8 bases left between them. The CDR3 loop spans 15 amino acids. The CDR3 nucleotides are TGTGCCAGTAGTATCCCCAGGTCGAACACCGGGGAGCTGTTTTTT. Its translation is CASSIPRSNTGELFF.

The chain recombines TRBV11-2 with TRBJ1-1; the D is unclear. The germline gives CDR1 SGHAT, CDR2 FQNNGV. Trimming removed 5 bases at V and 4 bases at J, with 11 bases between. The CDR3 is made up of 13 amino acids. Here the CDR3 reads CASSADILTEAFF. CDR3 sequence (DNA): TGTGCCAGCAGCGCCGACATCCTCACTGAAGCTTTCTTT.

The rearrangement uses TRBV6-1 and TRBJ2-1, with 15 bases matching TRBD2. This CDR3 comprises 16 residues. The V gene's germline CDR1 is MNHNS and CDR2 SASEGT. J was trimmed by 7 bases and V by 4 bases; bases with no gene match: 5. CDR3 sequence reads: CASSARTSGGANEQFF. The CDR3 bases are TGTGCCAGCAGTGCGAGGACTAGCGGGGGGGCAAATGAGCAGTTCTTC.

J is TRBJ1-1 and V is TRBV5-1; D is undetermined. The CDR3 has 13 residues. Germline V CDR1 and CDR2: SGHRS, YFSETQ. Trimming stripped 4 bases from V and 1 base from J, with 8 bases between. DNA for the CDR3: TGCGCCAGCAGCCAGGACTGGAACACTGAAGCTTTCTTT. It translates to CASSQDWNTEAFF.

The CDR3 reads CASSDRQLQNNSPLHF. CDR3 DNA: TGTGCCAGCAGTGACCGACAGCTACAAAATAATTCACCCCTCCACTTT. J is TRBJ1-6 and V is TRBV6-1, with D possibly matching TRBD1 (5 bases). V was pared by 3 bases and J by 5 bases, with 14 bases between. The CDR3 spans 16 residues. Germline V lookup: CDR1 MNHNS, CDR2 SASEGT.

This chain uses TRBV5-4 with TRBJ2-3; 12 bases line up with TRBD2. The CDR3 has 17 amino acids. The V and J ends lost 4 bases and 2 bases, in that order; junction bases with no gene match: 8. In germline, CDR1 is SGHNT, CDR2 YYREEE (reference sequence). CDR3 coding DNA: TGTGCCAGCAGCATTCGACTAGCGGGGGTTCTCACAGATACGCAGTATTTT. This sequence encodes CASSIRLAGVLTDTQYF.

Here the CDR3 reads CATSRSSSGGTGELFF. As DNA, the CDR3 is TGTGCCACCAGCAGAAGTTCTAGCGGGGGAACCGGGGAGCTGTTTTTT. The chain is built from TRBV15 and TRBJ2-2, with 10 bases aligning to TRBD2. Losses at the gene ends were 2 bases for V and 5 bases for J; bases not matched to a gene: 5. Germline CDR1 LNHNV, CDR2 YYDKDF (reference sequence). The CDR3 totals 16 residues.